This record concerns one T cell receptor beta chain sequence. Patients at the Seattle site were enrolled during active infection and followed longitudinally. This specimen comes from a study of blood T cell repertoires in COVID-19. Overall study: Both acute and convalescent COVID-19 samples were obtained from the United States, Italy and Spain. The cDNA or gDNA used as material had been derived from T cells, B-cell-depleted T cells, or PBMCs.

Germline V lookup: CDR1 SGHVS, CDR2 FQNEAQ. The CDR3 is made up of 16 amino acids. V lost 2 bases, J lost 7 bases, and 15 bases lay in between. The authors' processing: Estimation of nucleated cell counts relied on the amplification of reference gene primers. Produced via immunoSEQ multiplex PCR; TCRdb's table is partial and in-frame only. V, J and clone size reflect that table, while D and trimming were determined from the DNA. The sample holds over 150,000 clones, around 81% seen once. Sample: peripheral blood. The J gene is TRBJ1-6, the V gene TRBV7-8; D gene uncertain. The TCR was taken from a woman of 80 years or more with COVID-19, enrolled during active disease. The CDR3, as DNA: TGTGCCAGCAGCTTACACCCAGATGGAGTAAATTCACCCCTCCACTTT. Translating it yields CASSLHPDGVNSPLHF.